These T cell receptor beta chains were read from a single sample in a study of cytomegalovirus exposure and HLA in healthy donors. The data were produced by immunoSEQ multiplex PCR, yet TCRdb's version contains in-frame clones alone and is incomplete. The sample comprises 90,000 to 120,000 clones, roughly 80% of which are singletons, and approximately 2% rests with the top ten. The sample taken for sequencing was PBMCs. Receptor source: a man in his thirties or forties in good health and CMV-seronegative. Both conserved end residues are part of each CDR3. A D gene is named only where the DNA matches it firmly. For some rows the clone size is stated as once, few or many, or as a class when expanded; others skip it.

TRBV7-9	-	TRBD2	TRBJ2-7	CASSSGLAGRSYEQYF	TGTGCCAGCAGCTCCGGACTAGCGGGGAGATCCTACGAGCAGTACTTC
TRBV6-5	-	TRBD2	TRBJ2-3	CASSYGTSGNVMYF	TGTGCCAGCAGTTACGGGACTAGCGGGAACGTAATGTATTTT
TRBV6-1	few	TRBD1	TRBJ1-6	CASSEVGTGGSPLHF	TGTGCCAGCAGTGAAGTCGGGACAGGCGGGTCACCCCTCCACTTT
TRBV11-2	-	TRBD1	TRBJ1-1	CASSLGDREAFF	TGTGCCAGCAGCTTAGGGGACAGAGAAGCTTTCTTT
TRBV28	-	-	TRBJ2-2	CASSLSGRVTGELFF	TGTGCCAGCAGTTTATCGGGCAGGGTAACCGGGGAGCTGTTTTTT
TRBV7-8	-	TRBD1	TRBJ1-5	CASSPYGGDSQPQHF	TGTGCCAGCAGTCCGTACGGTGGGGACAGTCAGCCCCAGCATTTT
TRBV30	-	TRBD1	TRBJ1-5	CAWSLQEGTDIYSNQPQHF	TGTGCCTGGAGTTTACAGGAAGGGACAGATATTTATAGCAATCAGCCCCAGCATTTT
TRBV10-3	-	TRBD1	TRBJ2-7	CAISDLDRALQEQYF	TGTGCCATCAGTGATTTGGACAGGGCTTTACAGGAGCAGTACTTC
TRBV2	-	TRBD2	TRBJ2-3	CASSGGSGRARGDTQYF	TGTGCCAGCAGTGGGGGAAGCGGGAGGGCCCGGGGAGATACGCAGTATTTT
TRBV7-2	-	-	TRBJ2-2	CASSLGSGNTGELFF	TGTGCCAGCAGCTTAGGTTCAGGGAACACCGGGGAGCTGTTTTTT
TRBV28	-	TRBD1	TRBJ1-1	CASSPGDRGKRNTEAFF	TGTGCCAGCAGCCCAGGGGACAGGGGGAAGAGGAACACTGAAGCTTTCTTT
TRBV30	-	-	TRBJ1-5	CAWSDQSAGRINQPQHF	TGTGCCTGGAGTGACCAATCAGCAGGGCGAATCAATCAGCCCCAGCATTTT
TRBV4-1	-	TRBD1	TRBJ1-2	CASSPDPTGNYGYTF	TGCGCCAGCAGCCCGGACCCGACAGGGAACTATGGCTACACCTTC
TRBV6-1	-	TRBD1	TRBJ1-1	CASNGGTVNTEAFF	TGTGCCAGCAACGGAGGGACAGTGAACACTGAAGCTTTCTTT
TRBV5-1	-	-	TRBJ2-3	CASSLDRPPDTQYF	TGCGCCAGCAGCTTGGACAGGCCGCCAGATACGCAGTATTTT
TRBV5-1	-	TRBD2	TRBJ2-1	CASSGRLAGAYNEQFF	TGCGCCAGCAGCGGAAGACTAGCGGGAGCCTACAATGAGCAGTTCTTC
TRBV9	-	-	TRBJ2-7	CASSAPSSYEQYF	TGTGCCAGCAGCGCGCCGAGCTCCTACGAGCAGTACTTC
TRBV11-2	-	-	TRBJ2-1	CASSLEIVAEQFF	TGTGCCAGCAGCTTAGAGATAGTCGCTGAGCAGTTCTTC
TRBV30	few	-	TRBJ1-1	CAWRYEGGAFF	TGTGCCTGGAGATATGAAGGGGGAGCTTTCTTT
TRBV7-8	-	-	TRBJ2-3	CASSLVRTQFLSTDTQYF	TGTGCCAGCAGCTTAGTTCGGACTCAATTCCTAAGCACAGATACGCAGTATTTT
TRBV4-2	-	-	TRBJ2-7	CASSQVGGRREQYF	TGTGCCAGCAGCCAGGTGGGGGGGCGCCGGGAGCAGTACTTC
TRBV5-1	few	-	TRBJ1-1	CASSPRVFTEAFF	TGCGCCAGCAGCCCCAGGGTCTTCACTGAAGCTTTCTTT
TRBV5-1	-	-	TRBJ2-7	CASSTSYEQYF	TGCGCCAGCAGCACTTCCTACGAGCAGTACTTC
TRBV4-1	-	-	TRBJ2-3	CASSRGGTQYF	TGCGCCAGCAGCCGCGGTGGTACGCAGTATTTT
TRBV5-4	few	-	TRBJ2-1	CASSLAQNEQFF	TGTGCCAGCAGCTTGGCCCAGAATGAGCAGTTCTTC
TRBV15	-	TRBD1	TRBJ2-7	CATSSPRGTGLYEQYF	TGTGCCACCAGCAGTCCCAGAGGGACAGGGTTGTACGAGCAGTACTTC
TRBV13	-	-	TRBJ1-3	CASSLDSAGGNTIYF	TGTGCCAGCAGCTTAGACAGTGCGGGAGGAAACACCATATATTTT
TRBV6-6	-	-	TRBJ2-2	CASSYSRTGITGELFF	TGTGCCAGCAGTTACTCTAGGACGGGAATCACCGGGGAGCTGTTTTTT
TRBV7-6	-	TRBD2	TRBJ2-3	CASSLLSGLEITDTQYF	TGTGCCAGCAGCCTACTAAGTGGACTAGAGATCACAGATACGCAGTATTTT
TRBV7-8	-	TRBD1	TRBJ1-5	CASSPGTGGINQPQHF	TGTGCCAGCAGCCCAGGGACAGGGGGAATCAATCAGCCCCAGCATTTT
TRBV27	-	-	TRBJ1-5	CASCGGNNQPQHF	TGTGCCTCTTGCGGGGGGAACAATCAGCCCCAGCATTTT
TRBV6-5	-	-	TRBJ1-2	CASSPRERYGYTF	TGTGCCAGCAGTCCCCGGGAGAGGTATGGCTACACCTTC
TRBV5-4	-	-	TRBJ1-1	CASSRDNLNTEAFF	TGTGCCAGCAGCCGGGACAATTTGAACACTGAAGCTTTCTTT
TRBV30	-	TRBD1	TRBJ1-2	CAWSVGQGVNYGYTF	TGTGCCTGGAGTGTAGGGCAGGGGGTTAACTATGGCTACACCTTC
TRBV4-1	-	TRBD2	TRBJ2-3	CASSPGTSGSTDTQYF	TGCGCCAGCAGCCCAGGGACTAGCGGGAGCACAGATACGCAGTATTTT
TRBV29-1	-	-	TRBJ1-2	CSVEEGPLGYTF	TGCAGCGTTGAGGAGGGGCCCTTGGGCTACACCTTC
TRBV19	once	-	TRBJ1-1	CASSIPSTGNTEAFF	TGTGCCAGTAGTATTCCCTCGACAGGGAACACTGAAGCTTTCTTT
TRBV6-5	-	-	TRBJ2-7	CASSKQADGSYEQYF	TGTGCCAGCAGTAAACAGGCGGATGGCTCCTACGAGCAGTACTTC
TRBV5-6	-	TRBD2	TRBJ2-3	CASSWPGAGGPIEDTQYF	TGTGCCAGCAGCTGGCCAGGAGCGGGGGGGCCAATAGAAGATACGCAGTATTTT
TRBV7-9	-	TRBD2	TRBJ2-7	CASSMAPSGSSYEQYF	TGTGCCAGCAGCATGGCCCCTAGCGGGAGCTCCTACGAGCAGTACTTC
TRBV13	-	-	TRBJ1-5	CASSLPGINQPQHF	TGTGCCAGCAGCTTGCCCGGGATAAATCAGCCCCAGCATTTT